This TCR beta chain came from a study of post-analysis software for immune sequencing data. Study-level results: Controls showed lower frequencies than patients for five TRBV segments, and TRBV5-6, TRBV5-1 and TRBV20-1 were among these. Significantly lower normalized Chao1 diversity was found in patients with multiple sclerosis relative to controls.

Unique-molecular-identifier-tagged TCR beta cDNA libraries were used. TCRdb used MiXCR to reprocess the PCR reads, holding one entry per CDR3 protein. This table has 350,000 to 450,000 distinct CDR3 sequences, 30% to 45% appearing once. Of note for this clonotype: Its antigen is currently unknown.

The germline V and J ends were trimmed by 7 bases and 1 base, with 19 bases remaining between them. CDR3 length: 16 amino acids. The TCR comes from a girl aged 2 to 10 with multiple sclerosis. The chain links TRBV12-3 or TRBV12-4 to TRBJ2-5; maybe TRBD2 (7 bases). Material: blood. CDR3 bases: TGTGCCAGCAAAAGGGGGGGTGTCTCGCTCCAAGAGACCCAGTACTTC. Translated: CASKRGGVSLQETQYF.